One and the same sample provided the 30 T cell receptor beta chains below, sequenced in a study of blood T cell repertoires in COVID-19. Sequencing used immunoSEQ multiplex PCR; TCRdb keeps in-frame clones, though not all of them. The sample holds roughly 150,000 clones, 83% seen once. Sequenced: peripheral blood. These receptors were collected from a woman at least 80 years old with acute or convalescent COVID-19.

This chain links TRBV7-2 with TRBJ1-1, with a possible D match to TRBD1 (6 bases). CDR1 is SGHTA, CDR2 FQGNSA, per germline. The V and J ends lost 3 bases and 1 base respectively, with 15 bases between them. This CDR3 contains 16 residues. The CDR3 region is CASSFLGAGWNTEAFF. The CDR3 DNA reads as TGTGCCAGCAGCTTCTTGGGGGCTGGGTGGAACACTGAAGCTTTCTTT.

Regarding this clone: The sample has other DNA sequences that encode this CDR3 too. The chain recombines TRBV4-3 with TRBJ1-2; 10 positions agree with TRBD1. V shed 4 bases, J shed 4 bases, and the junction held 6 bases outside the gene matches. This CDR3 is 15 amino acids long. Germline-derived CDR1 and CDR2 are LGHNA and YSLEER. The CDR3, as DNA: TGCGCCAGCAGCCCCGACAGGGGGCGCAGCTATGGCTACACCTTC. This gives the protein CASSPDRGRSYGYTF.

The V call is TRBV9, the J call TRBJ2-4; unclear D gene. Germline V CDR1 and CDR2: SGDLS, YYNGEE. This CDR3 is built from 14 residues. V was shortened by 1 base and J by 8 bases, with 13 bases between the two germline ends. The CDR3 reads CASSVTGSADIQYF. CDR3 nucleotide sequence: TGTGCCAGCAGCGTAACTGGGTCCGCGGACATTCAGTACTTC.

This chain joins TRBV4-2 and TRBJ1-1, with D possibly matching TRBD1 (6 bases). From germline, CDR1 is LGHNA and CDR2 YNFKEQ. Between the trimmed V and J ends, which lost 4 bases and 11 bases, there was a span of 11 bases. The CDR3 totals 11 residues. The CDR3 nucleotides read TGTGCCAGCAGCCTAAGGGGGGGGGCTTTCTTT. Translated: CASSLRGGAFF.

This clone was detected once. The rearrangement uses TRBV2 and TRBJ1-2, with D possibly being TRBD1 (6 bases). CDR1 and CDR2 (germline): SNHLY, FYNNEI. V lost 8 bases to trimming and J lost 4 bases, with 17 bases between them. The CDR3 is 14 amino acids. The CDR3 DNA reads TGTGCCAGCGGGCCTGGCGGGGGCGGCTATGGCTACACCTTC. Its translation: CASGPGGGGYGYTF.

With respect to this clone: Within the sample, other DNA sequences also encode this same CDR3. The chain carries TRBV10-3 and TRBJ1-3; perhaps TRBD1 as D (6 bases). The CDR3 is 13 residues long. V was cut by 2 bases and J by 4 bases, with 6 bases left in between. Germline V gives CDR1 ENHRY, CDR2 SYGVKD. The CDR3 is CAISEGQGNTIYF. The DNA for the CDR3 is TGTGCCATCAGTGAGGGACAGGGAAACACCATATATTTT.

The chain is built from TRBV19 and TRBJ2-3, with TRBD2 as a possible D gene (6 bases). V dropped 6 bases and J dropped 11 bases, with 18 bases sitting between them. This CDR3 has 13 amino acids. Germline V gives CDR1 LNHDA, CDR2 SQIVND (reference sequence). The CDR3: CASSRDSSLLQYF. The CDR3 nucleotides are TGTGCCAGTAGCCGGGACTCCTCTTTGCTGCAGTATTTT.

CDR3 nucleotides: TGCGCCAGCAGGCCGGCGGCAACTAATGAAAAACTGTTTTTT. This encodes CASRPAATNEKLFF. The gene calls are TRBV5-1 and TRBJ1-4; D ambiguous. This CDR3 region has 14 residues. Germline V lookup: CDR1 SGHRS, CDR2 YFSETQ. Trimming pared 5 bases from V and 0 bases from J, leaving 8 bases between.

The J gene is TRBJ1-6, the V gene TRBV28, with unresolved D. Germline-derived CDR1 and CDR2 are MDHEN and SYDVKM. The CDR3 is 14 amino acids. The V gene lost 4 bases and the J gene lost 9 bases, with 13 bases spanning the gap. The CDR3 region has the DNA TGTGCCAGCAGTTCGGTTGTCCGAATTTCACCCCTCCACTTT. Translated: CASSSVVRISPLHF. Together with reference TRBV28 and TRBJ1-6, the CDR3 gives the full variable domain: DVKVTQSSRYLVKRTGEKVFLECVQDMDHENMFWYRQDPGLGLRLIYFSYDVKMKEKGDIPEGYSVSREKKERFSLILESASTNQTSMYLCASSSVVRISPLHFGNGTRLTVT.

V usage is TRBV19 and J usage is TRBJ1-1; a weak D match, TRBD1 (6 bases). Trimming took off 3 bases at V and 11 bases at J, with 13 bases between the two ends. Germline V gives CDR1 LNHDA, CDR2 SQIVND (reference sequence). The CDR3 has 12 amino acids. The DNA of the CDR3 is TGTGCCAGTAGTATCGGCACAGGGAAGGCTTTCTTT. Translated, it gives CASSIGTGKAFF.

This clone was detected once. The chain has TRBV5-6 and TRBJ2-3, with 8 bases identical to TRBD2. From germline, CDR1 is SGHDT and CDR2 YYEEEE. With V trimmed by 2 bases and J by 1 base, 6 bases remained unmatched. This CDR3 has 16 residues. The CDR3 coding sequence is TGTGCCAGCAGCTTTGAGCGGGGGAGCCGCACAGATACGCAGTATTTT. Translating gives CASSFERGSRTDTQYF.

The chain has TRBV7-2 and TRBJ2-5; 10 nucleotides line up with TRBD2. The CDR3 covers 15 residues. Germline V gene sequence: CDR1 SGHTA, CDR2 FQGNSA. V was pared by 6 bases and J by 2 bases, with 6 bases of the junction left unmatched. CDR3 loop: CASRRTSGTQETQYF. The CDR3 bases are TGTGCCAGCAGGAGGACTAGCGGTACACAAGAGACCCAGTACTTC. The complete variable domain, with remaining parts taken from reference TRBV7-2 and TRBJ2-5, reads GAGVSQSPSNKVTEKGKDVELRCDPISGHTALYWYRQSLGQGLEFLIYFQGNSAPDKSGLPSDRFSAERTGGSVSTLTIQRTQQEDSAVYLCASRRTSGTQETQYFGPGTRLLVL.

As to this clone: Other nucleotide sequences from this sample produce the same CDR3. The chain has TRBV19 and TRBJ2-7; D possibly corresponds to TRBD2 (6 bases). The CDR3 extends over 13 amino acids. Trimming stripped 3 bases from V and 2 bases from J, with 8 bases between. CDR1 and CDR2 (germline): LNHDA, SQIVND (reference sequence). The CDR3 is CASSIGGAYEQYF. The DNA for the CDR3 is TGTGCCAGTAGTATCGGGGGAGCCTACGAGCAGTACTTC.

The chain uses TRBV18 and TRBJ2-5; no reliable D call. This CDR3 is 15 amino acids long. Trimming cost V 1 base and J 5 bases, with 14 bases left between them. Germline CDR1 KGHSH, CDR2 LQKENI. This CDR3 reads CASSPLFGARETQYF. CDR3 sequence (DNA): TGTGCCAGCTCACCACTTTTCGGAGCTCGCGAGACCCAGTACTTC.

Only a few counts were recorded for this clone. The chain is built from TRBV6-2 or TRBV6-3 and TRBJ1-1; the match to TRBD1 covers 7 bases. Germline values: CDR1 MNHEY, CDR2 SVGEGT. CDR3 size: 14 residues. Trimming cost V 5 bases and J 2 bases; bases outside gene matches: 5. The CDR3, as DNA: TGTGCCAGCAGTACAGGGGACCGTAACACTGAAGCTTTCTTT. As protein: CASSTGDRNTEAFF.

V usage is TRBV6-4 and J usage is TRBJ1-3; D is undetermined. Germline CDR1 reads MRHNA; CDR2 reads SNTAGT. V was pared by 5 bases and J by 7 bases, with 15 bases between. This CDR3 is built from 14 residues. The CDR3 nucleotides are TGTGCCAGCAGTCAAGATGCCGGGTCGAACACCATATATTTT. Translating it yields CASSQDAGSNTIYF.

V and J are TRBV4-1 and TRBJ1-6; D is unresolved. Germline values: CDR1 MGHRA, CDR2 YSYEKL. The CDR3 loop spans 13 amino acids. Trimming took 4 bases from V and 8 from J, leaving 9 bases between them. The DNA of the CDR3 is TGCGCCAGCAGCCTCCATAGAGATTCACCCCTCCACTTT. This sequence encodes CASSLHRDSPLHF.

The chain carries TRBV7-2 and TRBJ1-1; 8 bases fit TRBD1. V lost 5 bases to trimming and J lost 0 bases; unmatched junction nucleotides: 5. The CDR3 extends over 15 amino acids. CDR1 is SGHTA and CDR2 is FQGNSA in the germline V gene. The CDR3 loop is CASSPTGVLNTEAFF. The CDR3 coding sequence is TGTGCCAGCAGCCCGACAGGGGTCCTGAACACTGAAGCTTTCTTT.

This chain uses TRBV6-5 with TRBJ1-4; D is unresolved. From germline, CDR1 is MNHEY and CDR2 SVGAGI. This CDR3 has 15 residues. V gave up 0 bases and J gave up 5 bases, with 10 bases separating them. CDR3 loop: CASSYSGRTNEKLFF. The CDR3 DNA reads as TGTGCCAGCAGTTACTCCGGGAGAACAAATGAAAAACTGTTTTTT.

The chain has TRBV5-4 and TRBJ1-4, with TRBD1 identical over 8 bases. V lost 4 bases and J lost 8; bases outside the gene matches: 7. The CDR3 totals 14 residues. The germline V gene has CDR1 SGHNT and CDR2 YYREEE (reference sequence). CDR3 coding DNA: TGTGCCAGCAGCGAAGGACAGGGAAGGGAAAAACTGTTTTTT. Protein product: CASSEGQGREKLFF.

The gene calls are TRBV11-2 and TRBJ2-7; 10 bases map to TRBD1. This CDR3 has 15 residues. Germline V lookup: CDR1 SGHAT, CDR2 FQNNGV. The J segment lost 1 base and the V segment lost 3 bases, leaving 3 bases of the junction unmatched. The CDR3 region has the DNA TGTGCCAGCAGCTTGCGGACAGGGGGTTCCTACGAGCAGTACTTC. This sequence encodes CASSLRTGGSYEQYF.

The chain carries TRBV24-1 and TRBJ2-1; no firm D call. Trimming left V 0 bases short and J 11 bases short, with 4 bases between. Germline V gene lookup returns CDR1 KGHDR and CDR2 SFDVKD. The CDR3 covers 11 residues. CDR3 residues: CATSDLSQQFF. The CDR3 DNA follows: TGTGCCACCAGTGATTTGAGCCAGCAGTTCTTC.

V and J are TRBV19 and TRBJ2-1; 7 nucleotides match TRBD2. The CDR3 is 16 amino acids. CDR1 and CDR2 (germline): LNHDA, SQIVND (reference sequence). The V and J ends lost 6 bases and 1 base, in that order; junction bases with no gene match: 9. As DNA, the CDR3 is TGTGCCAGTAGGGGGGGGGAGGCCCGATCCTACAATGAGCAGTTCTTC. Translating gives CASRGGEARSYNEQFF.

The chain uses TRBV7-3 and TRBJ2-1, with TRBD1 matching over 11 bases. Trimming at V came to 4 bases and at J to 4 bases, leaving 3 bases not matched to a gene. The germline V gene has CDR1 SGHTA and CDR2 FQGTGA. The CDR3 is 15 amino acids. CDR3 amino acids: CASSSGTGGYNEQFF. Written as DNA, the CDR3 is TGTGCCAGCAGCTCCGGGACAGGGGGATACAATGAGCAGTTCTTC.

The genes are TRBV28 and TRBJ1-5; perhaps TRBD1 as D (5 bases). Trimming took off 4 bases at V and 6 bases at J, with 16 bases between the two ends. From germline, CDR1 is MDHEN and CDR2 SYDVKM. The length of the CDR3 is 15 residues. This CDR3 reads CASSWGGARGQPQHF. CDR3 in DNA: TGTGCCAGCAGTTGGGGAGGGGCGAGAGGTCAGCCCCAGCATTTT. The full variable domain, rest sourced from reference TRBV28 and TRBJ1-5, is DVKVTQSSRYLVKRTGEKVFLECVQDMDHENMFWYRQDPGLGLRLIYFSYDVKMKEKGDIPEGYSVSREKKERFSLILESASTNQTSMYLCASSWGGARGQPQHFGDGTRLSIL.

This chain joins TRBV19 and TRBJ1-5; D not resolved. Trimming stripped 3 bases from V and 5 bases from J, with 14 bases between. CDR3 length: 15 residues. Germline assignment: CDR1 LNHDA and CDR2 SQIVND (reference sequence). The CDR3 DNA sequence: TGTGCCAGTAGTATTCTCCCATCCTCGGATCAGCCCCAGCATTTT. Protein sequence: CASSILPSSDQPQHF.

The rearrangement uses TRBV7-9 and TRBJ2-3, with 7 bases fitting TRBD2. CDR3 size: 14 residues. CDR1 is SEHNR, CDR2 FQNEAQ, per germline (reference sequence). With V trimmed by 3 bases and J by 2 bases, 2 bases remained unmatched. CDR3 nucleotides: TGTGCCAGCAGCTTGGGGGGGTTCACAGATACGCAGTATTTT. Protein product: CASSLGGFTDTQYF.

The rearrangement links TRBV7-8 to TRBJ2-5; 7 bases are a match to TRBD2. J lost 5 bases, V lost 2 bases, and 5 bases had no gene match. Germline loops: CDR1 SGHVS, CDR2 FQNEAQ. CDR3 size: 14 residues. CDR3 loop: CASSLLLAQETQYF. The CDR3 region has the DNA TGTGCCAGCAGCTTACTACTAGCGCAGGAGACCCAGTACTTC.

On this clone itself: Other DNA sequences in this sample translate to the same CDR3. The chain's CDR3 is CASSLGASGYNEQFF. The CDR3 DNA is TGTGCCAGCAGCTTAGGGGCTAGCGGTTACAATGAGCAGTTCTTC. The gene calls are TRBV11-2 and TRBJ2-1; 7 positions match TRBD2. Germline V gene data show CDR1 as SGHAT and CDR2 as FQNNGV. The CDR3 extends over 15 amino acids. V lost 1 base, J lost 4 bases, and 4 bases stayed unmatched.

The V gene is TRBV5-6, the J gene TRBJ1-6, with D perhaps matching TRBD1 (5 bases). CDR3 length equals 15 residues. The germline V gene encodes CDR1 SGHDT and CDR2 YYEEEE. V shed 0 bases and J shed 5 bases, with 9 bases lying between them. The CDR3 spells CASSLVWGDNSPLHF. The CDR3, as DNA: TGTGCCAGCAGCTTGGTATGGGGGGATAATTCACCCCTCCACTTT.